A single sample gave rise to the 16 T cell receptor beta chains below, sequenced in a study of cytomegalovirus exposure and HLA in healthy donors. The PCR had 60 Vbeta and 13 Jbeta primers. Sequencing was performed with immunoSEQ multiplex PCR; in TCRdb, only in-frame clones are kept and a portion is missing. The top ten hold about 1.3% of the sample, which has about 180,000 clones, 75% to 90% seen once. The sequenced sample consisted of PBMCs. The receptors come from a girl aged 5 to 17 in good health and CMV-seropositive.

Only a few counts were recorded for this clone. The chain combines TRBV30 with TRBJ2-7; no firm D call. The V gene's germline CDR1 is GTSNPN and CDR2 SVGIG (reference sequence). The CDR3 has 11 residues. V lost 1 base and J 3 bases, leaving 4 bases between the germline ends. DNA for the CDR3: TGTGCCTGGAGTGCCTTCTACGAGCAGTACTTC. This codes for CAWSAFYEQYF.

The chain employs TRBV4-2 and TRBJ2-4, with D possibly matching TRBD2 (6 bases). The V end lost 1 base, the J end lost 2 bases, and 15 bases lay between the germline ends. The CDR3 is made up of 17 amino acids. Per the germline V gene, CDR1 is LGHNA and CDR2 is YNFKEQ. The CDR3 reads CASSQAQAGGPKNIQYF. The DNA for the CDR3 is TGTGCCAGCAGCCAAGCACAGGCCGGAGGGCCCAAAAACATTCAGTACTTC.

The rearrangement joins TRBV5-1 to TRBJ1-1, with a weak D call TRBD1 (6 bases). V lost 4 bases to trimming and J lost 5 bases, with 12 bases between them. CDR3 size: 13 residues. The germline gives CDR1 SGHRS, CDR2 YFSETQ. CDR3 amino acids: CASSPQGPTEAFF. In DNA form, the CDR3 reads TGCGCCAGCAGCCCACAGGGCCCAACTGAAGCTTTCTTT.

The DNA for the CDR3 is TGCGCCAGCAGCCAAGATTTAGGGGACAGGGGATCGGACTATGGCTACACCTTC. The encoded protein is CASSQDLGDRGSDYGYTF. V usage is TRBV4-1 and J usage is TRBJ1-2; 10 bases fit TRBD1. V shed 0 bases, J shed 3 bases, and the junction held 10 bases outside the gene matches. CDR1 and CDR2 from the germline V gene are MGHRA and YSYEKL. The CDR3 totals 18 residues.

This clone showed up just a few times. The chain joins TRBV2 to TRBJ2-5, with unresolved D. Trimming shortened V by 4 bases and J by 5 bases, and 5 bases separated the two germline ends. Per the germline V gene, CDR1 is SNHLY and CDR2 is FYNNEI. This CDR3 contains 11 residues. The CDR3 protein is CASSGRETQYF. The CDR3 DNA sequence: TGTGCCAGCAGTGGCCGGGAGACCCAGTACTTC.

The chain is built from TRBV5-1 and TRBJ2-7; 7 nucleotides line up with TRBD1. Germline loops: CDR1 SGHRS, CDR2 YFSETQ. Losses at the gene ends were 4 bases for V and 3 bases for J; bases not matched to a gene: 7. There are 14 residues in the CDR3. Here the CDR3 reads CASSVTTGNYEQYF. DNA of the CDR3: TGCGCCAGCAGCGTTACGACAGGGAACTACGAGCAGTACTTC.

This rearrangement joins TRBV5-6 to TRBJ2-3, with D hard to call. Trimming pared 0 bases from V and 0 bases from J, leaving 8 bases between. This CDR3 comprises 15 residues. Germline V gives CDR1 SGHDT, CDR2 YYEEEE. In nucleotides, the CDR3 is TGTGCCAGCAGCTTGGACAGCTTGAGCACAGATACGCAGTATTTT. Its protein is CASSLDSLSTDTQYF.

This chain links TRBV6-5 with TRBJ2-1; the D gene is possibly TRBD2 (5 bases). From germline, CDR1 is MNHEY and CDR2 SVGAGI. The CDR3 consists of 16 residues. Deletions cut 0 bases from V and 4 bases from J, with 13 bases between. DNA of the CDR3: TGTGCCAGCAGTTACTCGGCCCCTACTAGTTACAATGAGCAGTTCTTC. Amino acid sequence: CASSYSAPTSYNEQFF.

V and J are TRBV27 and TRBJ2-2; no clear D. The germline V gene has CDR1 MNHEY and CDR2 SMNVEV (reference sequence). The V end lost 4 bases, the J end lost 3 bases, and 12 bases lay between the germline ends. CDR3 length: 15 amino acids. The CDR3 nucleotides are TGTGCCAGCAGTTCCCCCCTACTGGACACCGGGGAGCTGTTTTTT. This encodes CASSSPLLDTGELFF.

J is TRBJ2-7 and V is TRBV6-1, with 10 bases matching TRBD2. The J segment lost 5 bases and the V segment lost 1 base, leaving 20 bases of the junction unmatched. Germline V lookup: CDR1 MNHNS, CDR2 SASEGT. There are 20 residues in the CDR3. CDR3 residues: CASSEEDPPESLAGAHEQYF. The CDR3 DNA sequence: TGTGCCAGCAGTGAAGAAGACCCCCCTGAGAGTCTAGCGGGAGCTCACGAGCAGTACTTC.

This rearrangement joins TRBV7-9 to TRBJ1-2; D possibly corresponds to TRBD1 (5 bases). This CDR3 spans 13 amino acids. V dropped 4 bases and J dropped 4 bases, with 10 bases sitting between them. Germline V gives CDR1 SEHNR, CDR2 FQNEAQ (reference sequence). This chain's CDR3 is CASSSLDSYGYTF. Written as DNA, the CDR3 is TGTGCCAGCAGCTCCCTCGACAGCTATGGCTACACCTTC.

The rearrangement uses TRBV29-1 and TRBJ2-7; TRBD1 aligns across 7 bases. The CDR3 is made up of 11 amino acids. With V trimmed by 4 bases and J by 6 bases, 3 bases remained unmatched. The germline V gene encodes CDR1 SQVTM and CDR2 ANQGSEA. CDR3 sequence reads: CSVGTGAEQYF. The CDR3 DNA reads TGCAGCGTTGGAACAGGGGCCGAGCAGTACTTC.

This clone was counted between two and nine times. The rearrangement uses TRBV6-1 and TRBJ1-2; D may be TRBD1 (6 bases). V lost 3 bases and J 8 bases, leaving 10 bases between the germline ends. This CDR3 is 12 amino acids long. Germline CDR1 is MNHNS and CDR2 is SASEGT. CDR3 amino acids: CASSEGHGGYTF. The CDR3 nucleotides read TGTGCCAGCAGTGAGGGACATGGGGGCTACACCTTC.

V is TRBV7-8 and J is TRBJ2-6; 7 bases line up with TRBD1. Germline CDR1 and CDR2: SGHVS and FQNEAQ. V gave up 1 base and J gave up 4 bases; unmatched junction bases: 4. The CDR3 is 16 amino acids. The CDR3 sequence: CASSLGGGSGANVLTF. The CDR3 region has the DNA TGTGCCAGCAGCTTAGGAGGGGGCTCCGGGGCCAACGTCCTGACTTTC.

The chain uses TRBV6-6 and TRBJ2-2; tentatively, D is TRBD1 (6 bases). Germline CDR1 reads MNHNY; CDR2 reads SVGAGI (reference sequence). The CDR3 extends over 15 amino acids. V was shortened by 3 bases and J by 6 bases, with 14 bases between the two germline ends. CDR3 sequence (DNA): TGTGCCAGCAGTTATGGGACACCGTCCGCCGGGGAGCTGTTTTTT. Its translation: CASSYGTPSAGELFF.

The chain couples TRBV30 to TRBJ1-3; TRBD1 is a possible D gene (6 bases). The CDR3 covers 14 residues. V lost 4 bases, J lost 0 bases, and 10 bases lay in between. Germline V gives CDR1 GTSNPN, CDR2 SVGIG (reference sequence). The CDR3 coding sequence is TGTGCCTGGACCACAGGGAGCTCTGGAAACACCATATATTTT. Its translation: CAWTTGSSGNTIYF.